Shown below are 6 T cell receptor beta chains from a single sample sequenced in a study of blood T cell repertoires in COVID-19. The data were produced by immunoSEQ multiplex PCR, yet TCRdb's version contains in-frame clones alone and is incomplete. The data hold approximately 65,000 clones, with about nine tenths observed a single time. Sequencing was performed on peripheral blood. The source is a woman between 18 and 30 years old with acute or convalescent COVID-19.

The genes are TRBV7-9 and TRBJ2-3, with D possibly TRBD1 on 6 matching bases. V was clipped by 6 bases and J by 6 bases, with 10 bases between them. From germline, CDR1 is SEHNR and CDR2 FQNEAQ (reference sequence). This CDR3 comprises 12 residues. The CDR3 loop reads CASSSRGDTQYF. In DNA, the CDR3 is TGTGCCAGCAGTTCTAGGGGGGATACGCAGTATTTT.

This clone was recorded once. V is TRBV28 and J is TRBJ1-5, with 8 bases matching TRBD1. The CDR3 covers 15 residues. Germline trimming cut 6 bases from V and 0 bases from J; bases unmatched to any gene: 4. From germline, CDR1 is MDHEN and CDR2 SYDVKM. CDR3: CASRDGQGSNQPQHF. The CDR3 region has the DNA TGTGCCAGCAGGGACGGACAGGGTAGCAATCAGCCCCAGCATTTT.

This sequence joins TRBV5-6 and TRBJ2-7; 7 bases map to TRBD2. The CDR3 has 14 residues. Germline V gives CDR1 SGHDT, CDR2 YYEEEE. With 2 bases clipped from V and 3 bases from J, the junction kept 5 bases outside the gene matches. The CDR3 region has the DNA TGTGCCAGCAGCTTAAGCGGGGACCTCTACGAGCAGTACTTC. Amino acids: CASSLSGDLYEQYF.

Of note for this clone: At one of its ends the junction is not consistent with the germline gene, which may arise from a read error. This chain connects TRBV14 to TRBJ2-3; TRBD2 aligns across 11 bases. CDR3 length: 14 residues. Germline assignment: CDR1 SGHDN and CDR2 FVKESK. The CDR3 nucleotides read TGTGCCAGCAGCCAAGAGCCGGGACTAGCGGTTAGGGATTTT. Its translation is CASSQEPGLAVRDF.

The V gene is TRBV5-6, the J gene TRBJ1-1; 9 bases map to TRBD1. Per the germline V gene, CDR1 is SGHDT and CDR2 is YYEEEE. This CDR3 is built from 14 residues. V trimming: 2 bases; J trimming: 7 bases; junction bases outside the gene matches: 6. CDR3 sequence: CASSFGDRVSEAFF. CDR3 DNA: TGTGCCAGCAGCTTTGGGGACAGGGTGAGTGAAGCTTTCTTT.

V gene TRBV7-9 combines with J gene TRBJ1-4, with TRBD1 matching over 7 bases. This CDR3 is built from 16 residues. Unmatched junction bases numbered 8, after V lost 3 bases and J lost 4 bases. Germline-derived CDR1 and CDR2 are SEHNR and FQNEAQ (reference sequence). The CDR3 nucleotides are TGTGCCAGCAGCTTTGGGGCAGGGGGAAATAATGAAAAACTGTTTTTT. As protein: CASSFGAGGNNEKLFF. The whole variable domain, filled in from reference TRBV7-9 and TRBJ1-4, reads DTGVSQNPRHKITKRGQNVTFRCDPISEHNRLYWYRQTLGQGPEFLTYFQNEAQLEKSRLLSDRFSAERPKGSFSTLEIQRTEQGDSAMYLCASSFGAGGNNEKLFFGSGTQLSVL.